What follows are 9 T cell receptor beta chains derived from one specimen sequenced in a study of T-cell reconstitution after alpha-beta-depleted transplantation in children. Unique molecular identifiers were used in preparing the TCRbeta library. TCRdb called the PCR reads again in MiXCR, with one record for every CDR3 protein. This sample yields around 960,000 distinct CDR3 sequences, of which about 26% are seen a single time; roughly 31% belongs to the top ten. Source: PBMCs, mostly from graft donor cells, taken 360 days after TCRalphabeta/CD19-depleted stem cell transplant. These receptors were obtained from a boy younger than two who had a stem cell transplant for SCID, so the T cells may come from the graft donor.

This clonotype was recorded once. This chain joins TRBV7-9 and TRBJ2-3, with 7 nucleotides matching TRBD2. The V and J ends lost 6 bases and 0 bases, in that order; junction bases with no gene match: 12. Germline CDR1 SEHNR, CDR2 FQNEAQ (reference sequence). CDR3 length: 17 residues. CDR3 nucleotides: TGTGCCAGCAGAGATTATGGCCAGCGGGGAAGCACAGATACGCAGTATTTT. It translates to CASRDYGQRGSTDTQYF. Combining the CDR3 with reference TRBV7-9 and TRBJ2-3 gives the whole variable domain DTGVSQNPRHKITKRGQNVTFRCDPISEHNRLYWYRQTLGQGPEFLTYFQNEAQLEKSRLLSDRFSAERPKGSFSTLEIQRTEQGDSAMYLCASRDYGQRGSTDTQYFGPGTRLTVL.

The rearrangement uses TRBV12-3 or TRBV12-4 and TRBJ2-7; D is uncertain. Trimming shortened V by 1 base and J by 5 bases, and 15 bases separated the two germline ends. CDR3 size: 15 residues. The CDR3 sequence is CASSLERVRLDEQYF. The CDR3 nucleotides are TGTGCCAGCAGTTTAGAACGGGTACGGTTGGACGAGCAGTACTTC.

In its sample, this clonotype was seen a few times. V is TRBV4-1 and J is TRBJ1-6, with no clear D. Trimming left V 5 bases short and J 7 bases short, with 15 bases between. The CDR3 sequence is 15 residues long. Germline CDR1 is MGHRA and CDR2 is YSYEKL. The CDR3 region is CASSSGSLGNSPLHF. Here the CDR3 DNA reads TGCGCCAGCAGCTCCGGGAGTCTGGGGAATTCACCCCTCCACTTT.

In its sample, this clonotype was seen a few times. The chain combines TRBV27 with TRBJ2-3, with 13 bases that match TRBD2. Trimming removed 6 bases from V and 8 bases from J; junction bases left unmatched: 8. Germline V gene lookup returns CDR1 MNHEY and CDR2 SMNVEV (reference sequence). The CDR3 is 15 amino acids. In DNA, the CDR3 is TGTGCCAGCAGCTCACTAGCGGGGGGGCAAACTACGCAGTATTTT. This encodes CASSSLAGGQTTQYF.

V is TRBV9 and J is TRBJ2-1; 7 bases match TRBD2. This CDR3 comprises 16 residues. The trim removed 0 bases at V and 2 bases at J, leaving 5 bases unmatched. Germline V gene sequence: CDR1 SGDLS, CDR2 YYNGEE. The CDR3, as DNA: TGTGCCAGCAGCGTAGGAGCGGGGAAAACCTACAATGAGCAGTTCTTC. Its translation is CASSVGAGKTYNEQFF.

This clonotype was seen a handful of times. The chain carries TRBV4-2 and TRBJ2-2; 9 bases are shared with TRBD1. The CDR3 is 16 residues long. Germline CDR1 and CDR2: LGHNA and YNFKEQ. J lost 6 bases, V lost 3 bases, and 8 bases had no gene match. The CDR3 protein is CASSQTHRGRAGELFF. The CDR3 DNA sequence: TGTGCCAGCAGCCAGACCCACAGGGGGCGCGCCGGGGAGCTGTTTTTT.

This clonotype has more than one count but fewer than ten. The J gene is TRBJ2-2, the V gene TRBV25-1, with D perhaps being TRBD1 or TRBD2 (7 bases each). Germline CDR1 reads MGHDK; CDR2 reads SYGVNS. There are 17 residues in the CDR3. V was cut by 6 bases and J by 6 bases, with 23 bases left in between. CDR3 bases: TGTGCCAGCAGGAGGGGAGGGGGCGCATCAAGGTCCGGGGAGCTGTTTTTT. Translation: CASRRGGGASRSGELFF.

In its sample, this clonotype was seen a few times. The CDR3 DNA sequence: TGTGCCAGCAGCTTCACAGGGGTCAATCAGCCCCAGCATTTT. Translating it yields CASSFTGVNQPQHF. V usage is TRBV7-2 and J usage is TRBJ1-5, with 7 bases fitting TRBD1. V lost 3 bases to trimming and J lost 3 bases; unmatched junction nucleotides: 2. The CDR3 sequence is 14 residues long. Germline V gene data show CDR1 as SGHTA and CDR2 as FQGNSA.

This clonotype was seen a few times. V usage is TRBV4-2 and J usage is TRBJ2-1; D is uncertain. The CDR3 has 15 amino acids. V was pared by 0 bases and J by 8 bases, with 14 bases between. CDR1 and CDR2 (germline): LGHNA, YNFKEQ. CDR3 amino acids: CASSQDSARFYEQFF. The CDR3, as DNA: TGTGCCAGCAGCCAAGATTCGGCAAGGTTCTATGAGCAGTTCTTC.